The 20 T cell receptor beta chains presented below share a single source sample, sequenced in a study of long-term antiretroviral therapy in people with HIV. Survey level was the resolution at which the v3.0 immunoSEQ assay ran. This table comes from immunoSEQ multiplex PCR, and its TCRdb copy is limited to in-frame clones, with some not included. The repertoire includes about 17,000 clones, approximately 85% of them detected once, and approximately 8% sits in the top ten. This specimen consisted of unsorted PBMCs, obtained at the start of antiretroviral therapy. These receptors were obtained from a man aged 30 to 45 with HIV.

The chain combines TRBV7-9 with TRBJ1-5, with 7 bases that match TRBD1. J gave up 3 bases and V 4 bases, and 9 bases lay outside the gene matches. The CDR3 length is 16 residues. Germline CDR1 SEHNR, CDR2 FQNEAQ (reference sequence). As DNA, the CDR3 is TGTGCCAGCAGCTCGAACAGGGGACAGATCAATCAGCCCCAGCATTTT. Protein product: CASSSNRGQINQPQHF.

V usage is TRBV6-5 and J usage is TRBJ2-7; 7 bases are shared with TRBD1. The germline CDR1 and CDR2 sequences are MNHEY and SVGAGI. This CDR3 has 13 residues. V was clipped by 5 bases and J by 4 bases; unmatched bases: 5. This CDR3 reads CASSNRGKYEQYF. CDR3 nucleotides: TGTGCCAGCAGTAACAGGGGAAAATACGAGCAGTACTTC.

The rearrangement links TRBV28 to TRBJ1-4; D perhaps matches TRBD1 (6 bases). The V and J ends lost 3 bases and 6 bases respectively, with 20 bases between them. There are 17 residues in the CDR3. Germline V gene data show CDR1 as MDHEN and CDR2 as SYDVKM. The CDR3: CASSFFLRQVTYEKLFF. CDR3 in DNA: TGTGCCAGCAGTTTCTTTCTGCGACAGGTGACCTATGAAAAACTGTTTTTT.

This chain joins TRBV6-1 and TRBJ1-5; a weak D match, TRBD1 (5 bases). This CDR3 region has 15 residues. Germline V CDR1 and CDR2: MNHNS, SASEGT. Trimming took off 4 bases at V and 0 bases at J, with 10 bases between the two ends. The DNA of the CDR3 is TGTGCCAGCAGTGTTAACAGGTATAGCAATCAGCCCCAGCATTTT. This gives the protein CASSVNRYSNQPQHF.

The rearrangement links TRBV7-2 to TRBJ2-1; the D call may be TRBD1 or TRBD2 (5 bases each). This CDR3 spans 16 amino acids. The germline V gene encodes CDR1 SGHTA and CDR2 FQGNSA. Trimming removed 2 bases at V and 4 bases at J, with 15 bases between. The CDR3 region is CASSLIHGTTYNEQFF. CDR3 in DNA: TGTGCCAGCAGCTTAATTCACGGGACCACATACAATGAGCAGTTCTTC.

J is TRBJ1-2 and V is TRBV27; 8 nucleotides match TRBD1. The CDR3 has 15 amino acids. V lost 6 bases, J lost 6 bases, and 12 bases stayed unmatched. Germline values: CDR1 MNHEY, CDR2 SMNVEV (reference sequence). The CDR3 region has the DNA TGTGCCAGCAGCTGGGGTGGACAGGGAGTAAATGGCTACACCTTC. Translating it yields CASSWGGQGVNGYTF.

CDR3 sequence: CASSMDSGSGNTIYF. The CDR3, as DNA: TGTGCCAGTAGTATGGACAGTGGCTCTGGAAACACCATATATTTT. The V gene is TRBV19, the J gene TRBJ1-3, with D possibly being TRBD1 (6 bases). V was trimmed by 3 bases and J by 0 bases, leaving 9 bases between them. CDR1 is LNHDA and CDR2 is SQIVND in the germline V gene (reference sequence). This CDR3 is built from 15 residues.

The gene calls are TRBV6-1 and TRBJ2-7; no clear D gene. The CDR3 is made up of 15 amino acids. Trimming took 3 bases from V and 1 from J, leaving 13 bases between them. Germline V CDR1 and CDR2: MNHNS, SASEGT. The DNA for the CDR3 is TGTGCCAGCAGTGACAGCTTCATGGGTTCCTACGAGCAGTACTTC. It specifies CASSDSFMGSYEQYF.

The chain joins TRBV6-1 to TRBJ1-5; D gene ambiguous. Germline CDR1 MNHNS, CDR2 SASEGT. This CDR3 has 15 residues. Trimming left V 3 bases short and J 7 bases short, with 16 bases between. The CDR3 bases are TGTGCCAGCAGTGACCCACTCGGTACCCAACAGCCCCAGCATTTT. Translated: CASSDPLGTQQPQHF.

The rearrangement links TRBV30 to TRBJ2-3; 11 positions agree with TRBD2. The CDR3 sequence is 14 residues long. Germline assignment: CDR1 GTSNPN and CDR2 SVGIG (reference sequence). The ends lost 4 bases at V and 8 bases at J; junction bases unmatched: 8. The CDR3: CAWTGASGRITQYF. In nucleotides, the CDR3 is TGTGCCTGGACCGGGGCTAGCGGGAGGATTACGCAGTATTTT.

J is TRBJ2-7 and V is TRBV19; the D gene is possibly TRBD1 (6 bases). CDR1 is LNHDA, CDR2 SQIVND, per germline (reference sequence). This CDR3 contains 13 residues. V was clipped by 5 bases and J by 5 bases, with 13 bases between them. CDR3 loop: CASSFRYRDEQYF. CDR3 nucleotides: TGTGCCAGTAGTTTCAGATACAGGGACGAGCAGTACTTC.

A word on this clone: Within the sample, other DNA sequences also encode this same CDR3. V usage is TRBV4-2 and J usage is TRBJ1-1; TRBD1 matches 10 bases. Germline V gives CDR1 LGHNA, CDR2 YNFKEQ. CDR3 size: 14 residues. J was trimmed by 5 bases and V by 2 bases; bases with no gene match: 2. The CDR3 nucleotides read TGTGCCAGCAGCCAATGGACAGGGGGGACTGAAGCTTTCTTT. The encoded protein is CASSQWTGGTEAFF.

V gene TRBV19 combines with J gene TRBJ1-5; no clear D gene. The germline V gene has CDR1 LNHDA and CDR2 SQIVND (reference sequence). The CDR3 loop spans 15 amino acids. V lost 5 bases, J lost 0 bases, and 11 bases lay in between. The CDR3 here is CASSAYDTSNQPQHF. The DNA of the CDR3 is TGTGCCAGTAGTGCGTACGACACTAGCAATCAGCCCCAGCATTTT. Full variable domain (missing parts from reference TRBV19 and TRBJ1-5): DGGITQSPKYLFRKEGQNVTLSCEQNLNHDAMYWYRQDPGQGLRLIYYSQIVNDFQKGDIAEGYSVSREKKESFPLTVTSAQKNPTAFYLCASSAYDTSNQPQHFGDGTRLSIL.

The rearrangement uses TRBV11-3 and TRBJ2-7, with D unresolved. Germline values: CDR1 SGHNT, CDR2 YENEEA. The germline V and J ends were trimmed by 1 base and 0 bases, with 10 bases remaining between them. CDR3 length equals 15 residues. CDR3 protein: CASSLGAVGSYEQYF. CDR3 DNA sequence: TGTGCCAGCAGCTTAGGGGCTGTGGGCTCCTACGAGCAGTACTTC.

This clone was picked up one time. V usage is TRBV4-1 and J usage is TRBJ1-5; a possible D gene is TRBD1 (5 bases). Deletions cut 1 base from V and 3 bases from J, with 13 bases between. The CDR3 length is 16 residues. Germline V CDR1 and CDR2: MGHRA, YSYEKL. The CDR3 here is CASSQGNRPPNQPQHF. The CDR3 region has the DNA TGCGCCAGCAGCCAAGGGAACAGGCCCCCCAATCAGCCCCAGCATTTT.

This chain links TRBV19 with TRBJ2-1; possible D gene TRBD2, 5 bases. CDR1 LNHDA and CDR2 SQIVND come from the germline V gene (reference sequence). Trimming took off 7 bases at V and 0 bases at J, with 16 bases between the two ends. This CDR3 has 16 amino acids. CDR3 sequence: CASTPDSLLSYNEQFF. The CDR3 DNA reads TGTGCCAGTACCCCGGACTCACTTCTCTCCTACAATGAGCAGTTCTTC.

The chain has TRBV19 and TRBJ1-5; D gene unclear. Deletions cut 2 bases from V and 0 bases from J, with 11 bases between. The CDR3 is 16 residues long. Per germline, CDR1 LNHDA and CDR2 SQIVND (reference sequence). The CDR3 DNA reads as TGTGCCAGTAGTATACAAGGGTACCTTAGCAATCAGCCCCAGCATTTT. Translated, it gives CASSIQGYLSNQPQHF.

This clone is medium-sized (0.01 to 0.1%) within its sample. Here the CDR3 DNA reads TGTGCCAGCAGCCAAGAAGAATGGCCCTACGAGCAGTACTTC. Translated: CASSQEEWPYEQYF. V usage is TRBV14 and J usage is TRBJ2-7; no reliable D call. Germline V gene data show CDR1 as SGHDN and CDR2 as FVKESK. The CDR3 has 14 amino acids. The ends were cut back, 0 bases at V and 2 bases at J, with 8 bases in the middle.

This clone was recorded only once. This rearrangement joins TRBV7-2 to TRBJ2-7; 9 nucleotides match TRBD1. The germline V gene has CDR1 SGHTA and CDR2 FQGNSA. V shed 1 base, J shed 2 bases, and the junction held 6 bases outside the gene matches. The CDR3 is 16 amino acids. The CDR3 loop reads CASSLGNRGRAYEQYF. The DNA of the CDR3 is TGTGCCAGCAGCTTAGGAAACAGGGGGCGAGCCTACGAGCAGTACTTC.

The V and J genes are TRBV19 and TRBJ2-1; 9 nucleotides align to TRBD2. Germline CDR1 is LNHDA and CDR2 is SQIVND (reference sequence). This CDR3 region has 14 residues. V shed 7 bases and J 7 bases; nucleotides not matched to a gene: 8. CDR3 in amino acids: CASKLVLAGNEQFF. The CDR3 bases are TGTGCCAGTAAGCTTGTACTAGCGGGTAATGAGCAGTTCTTC. The entire variable domain, with the rest obtained from reference TRBV19 and TRBJ2-1, is as follows: DGGITQSPKYLFRKEGQNVTLSCEQNLNHDAMYWYRQDPGQGLRLIYYSQIVNDFQKGDIAEGYSVSREKKESFPLTVTSAQKNPTAFYLCASKLVLAGNEQFFGPGTRLTVL.